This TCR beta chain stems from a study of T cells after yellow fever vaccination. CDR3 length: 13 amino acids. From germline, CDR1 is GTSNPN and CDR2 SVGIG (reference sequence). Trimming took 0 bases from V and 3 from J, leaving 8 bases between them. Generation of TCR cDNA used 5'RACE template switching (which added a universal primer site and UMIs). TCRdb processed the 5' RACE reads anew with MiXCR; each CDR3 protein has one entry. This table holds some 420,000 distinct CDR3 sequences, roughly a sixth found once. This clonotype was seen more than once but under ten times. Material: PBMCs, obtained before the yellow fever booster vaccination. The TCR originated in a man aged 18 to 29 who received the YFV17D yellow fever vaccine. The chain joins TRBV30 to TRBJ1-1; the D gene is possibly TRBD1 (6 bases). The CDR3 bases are TGTGCCTGGAGTGTAGAGGGGGACACTGAAGCTTTCTTT. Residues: CAWSVEGDTEAFF.